This paragraph reports one TCR beta chain. These data are taken from a study of cytomegalovirus exposure and HLA in healthy donors. The PCR made use of 60 Vbeta and 13 Jbeta primers. Repertoires were generated with immunoSEQ multiplex PCR, while TCRdb's copy carries only in-frame clones and drops some. Its table lists 50,000 or so clones. The clonotype comes from a man between 50 and 59 years old in good health and CMV-seropositive. Material: PBMCs.

CDR3 coding DNA: TGTGCCAGCAGAGCGGGAGTTAGCTACGAGCAGTACTTC. This gives the protein CASRAGVSYEQYF. The chain uses TRBV27 and TRBJ2-7; TRBD2 matches 8 bases. Germline trimming cut 6 bases from V and 3 bases from J; bases unmatched to any gene: 4. Germline V CDR1 and CDR2: MNHEY, SMNVEV (reference sequence). The CDR3 runs 13 residues.